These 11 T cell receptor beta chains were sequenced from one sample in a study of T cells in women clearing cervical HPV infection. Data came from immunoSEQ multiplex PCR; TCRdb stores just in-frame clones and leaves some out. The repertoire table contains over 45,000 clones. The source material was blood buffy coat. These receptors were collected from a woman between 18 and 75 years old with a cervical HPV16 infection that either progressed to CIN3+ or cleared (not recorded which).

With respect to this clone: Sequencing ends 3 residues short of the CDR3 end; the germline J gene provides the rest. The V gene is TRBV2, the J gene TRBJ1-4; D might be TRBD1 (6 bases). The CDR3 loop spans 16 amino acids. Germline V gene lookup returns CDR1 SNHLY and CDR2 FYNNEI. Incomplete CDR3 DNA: TGTGCCAGCTCCCGGGACATCTATTCCTATAATTCACCA. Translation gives CASSRDIYSYNSP. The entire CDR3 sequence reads CASSRDIYSYNSPLFF.

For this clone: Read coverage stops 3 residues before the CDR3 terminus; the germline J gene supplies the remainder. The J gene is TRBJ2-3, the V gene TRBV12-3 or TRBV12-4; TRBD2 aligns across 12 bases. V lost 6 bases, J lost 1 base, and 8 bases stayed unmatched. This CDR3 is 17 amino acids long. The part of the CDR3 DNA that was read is TGTGCCAGCAGCGTCTCTAGCGGGGGGGCCCGCACAGATACG. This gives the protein CASSVSSGGARTDT. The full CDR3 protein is CASSVSSGGARTDTQYF.

The part of the CDR3 DNA that was read is TGTGCCAGCAGTGCGTTTAACACCGGGGAG. Translation gives CASSAFNTGE. The full CDR3 sequence reads CASSAFNTGELFF. The rearrangement uses TRBV12-3 or TRBV12-4 and TRBJ2-2; D unresolved. The read finishes 3 residues shy of the CDR3 end, and the germline J gene is used to complete it. The CDR3 is 13 residues long. V lost 5 bases and J 2 bases, leaving 6 bases between the germline ends.

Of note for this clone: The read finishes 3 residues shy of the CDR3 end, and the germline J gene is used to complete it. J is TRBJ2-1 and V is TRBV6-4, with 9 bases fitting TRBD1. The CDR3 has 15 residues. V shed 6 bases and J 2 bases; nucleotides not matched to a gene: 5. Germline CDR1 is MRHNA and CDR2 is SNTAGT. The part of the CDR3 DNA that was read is TGTGCCAGCAGCTGGGGACAGGGCCCCTACAATGAG. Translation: CASSWGQGPYNE. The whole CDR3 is CASSWGQGPYNEQFF.

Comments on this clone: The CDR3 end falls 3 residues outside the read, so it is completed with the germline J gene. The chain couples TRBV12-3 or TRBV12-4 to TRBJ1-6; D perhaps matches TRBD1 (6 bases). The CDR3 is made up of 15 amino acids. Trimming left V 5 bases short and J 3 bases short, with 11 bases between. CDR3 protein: CASSPGQNYNSPLHF. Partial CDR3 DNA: TGTGCCAGCAGTCCTGGACAGAACTATAATTCACCC.

CDR3 loop: CSARGYRGREETQYF. The part of the CDR3 DNA that was read is TGCAGTGCTAGAGGGTACAGGGGGCGCGAAGAGACC. The V gene is TRBV20-1, the J gene TRBJ2-5; 9 nucleotides align to TRBD1. The read falls 3 residues short of the CDR3 end, and the missing part is taken from the germline J gene. The CDR3 totals 15 residues. In germline, CDR1 is DFQATT, CDR2 SNEGSKA (reference sequence). The J segment lost 3 bases and the V segment lost 1 base, leaving 6 bases of the junction unmatched.

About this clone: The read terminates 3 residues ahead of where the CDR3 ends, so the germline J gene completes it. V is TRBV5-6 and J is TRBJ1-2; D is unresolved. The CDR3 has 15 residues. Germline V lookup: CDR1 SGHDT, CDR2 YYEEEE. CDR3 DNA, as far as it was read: TGTGCCAGCAGCTTCGTGGGCAGAAACTCCTACGAC. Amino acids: CASSFVGRNSYD. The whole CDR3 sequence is CASSFVGRNSYDYTF.

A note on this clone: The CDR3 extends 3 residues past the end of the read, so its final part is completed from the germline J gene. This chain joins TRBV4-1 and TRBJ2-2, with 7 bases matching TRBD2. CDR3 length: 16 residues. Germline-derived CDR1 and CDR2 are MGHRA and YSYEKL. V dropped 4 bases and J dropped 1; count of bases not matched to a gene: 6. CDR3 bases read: TGCGCCAGCAGCCTCGCCCCTAGCGGGAACACCGGGGAG. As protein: CASSLAPSGNTGE. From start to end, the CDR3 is CASSLAPSGNTGELFF.

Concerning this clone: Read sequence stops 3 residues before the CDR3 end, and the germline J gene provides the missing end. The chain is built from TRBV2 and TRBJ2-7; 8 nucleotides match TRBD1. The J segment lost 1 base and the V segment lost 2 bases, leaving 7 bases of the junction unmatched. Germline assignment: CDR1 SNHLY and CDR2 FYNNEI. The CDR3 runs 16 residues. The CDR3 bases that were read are TGTGCCAGCAGTGAACAGGGGGCGGCTAGTTCCTACGAG. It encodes CASSEQGAASSYE. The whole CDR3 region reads CASSEQGAASSYEQYF.

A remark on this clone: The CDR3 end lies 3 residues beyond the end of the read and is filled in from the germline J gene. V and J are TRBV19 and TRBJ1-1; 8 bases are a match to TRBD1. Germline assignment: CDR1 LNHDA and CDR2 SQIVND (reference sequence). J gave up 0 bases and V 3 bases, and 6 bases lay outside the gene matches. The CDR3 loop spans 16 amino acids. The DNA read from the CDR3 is TGTGCCAGTAGTATTCGACAGGGGTTCATGAACACTGAA. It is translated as CASSIRQGFMNTE. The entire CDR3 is CASSIRQGFMNTEAFF.

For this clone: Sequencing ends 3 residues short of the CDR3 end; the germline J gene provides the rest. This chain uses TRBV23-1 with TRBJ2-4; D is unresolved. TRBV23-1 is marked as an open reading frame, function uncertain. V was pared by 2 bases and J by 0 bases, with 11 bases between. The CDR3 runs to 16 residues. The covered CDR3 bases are TGCGCCAGCAGTCAACCGCGGAGTTTAGCCAAAAACATT. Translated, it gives CASSQPRSLAKNI. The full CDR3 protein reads CASSQPRSLAKNIQYF.